Listed below are T cell receptor beta chains from one sample, sequenced in a study of radiation and T cells in renal cell carcinoma. Data came from immunoSEQ multiplex PCR; TCRdb stores just in-frame clones and leaves some out. The data contain around 76,000 clones, roughly 82% of them seen just once; the ten biggest clones take up approximately 5%. Specimen: blood, collected from a patient whose treatment included radiotherapy and nephrectomy. The source of these receptors is a man aged 55 to 70 with renal cell carcinoma. Each CDR3 is given without its conserved first and last residue. The D gene is left open where the match is weak.

v_call | d_call | cdr3_aa
TRBV28 | NA | ASSSGHEEQF
TRBV7-2 | TRBD1 | ASSGRTGLGEQY
TRBV2 | TRBD2 | ASSPSGRAFRNEQF
TRBV4-1 | TRBD2 | ASSLGLAGDYNEQF
TRBV19 | NA | ASSIAGSSYEQY
TRBV19 | NA | ASSMGLAKNIQY
TRBV7-6 | NA | ASSLYRAGSVAGANVLT
TRBV5-6 | NA | ASSLGGRPDYGYT
TRBV10-3 | NA | AISAMGPSGTGELF
TRBV5-4 | NA | ASTNGLAYEQY
TRBV7-9 | NA | ASSLEGGEKLF
TRBV10-3 | TRBD1 | AISRSRDRGGEQY
TRBV19 | TRBD1 | ASSGDRGQGQPQH
TRBV5-4 | TRBD2 | ASSLRLAGDYNEQF
TRBV5-8 | NA | ASSLTGLGEQY
TRBV7-2 | NA | ASSLGSSRTYEQY
TRBV27 | NA | ASSPLGGELF
TRBV11-2 | TRBD2 | ASRPLPSGGGRTQY
TRBV11-2 | NA | ASSFPGLTGTEAF
TRBV11-3 | TRBD1 | AGALPGGEGYT
TRBV4-2 | TRBD2 | ASSQVRLAGDSYEQY
TRBV4-2 | TRBD2 | ASSQETAGGQYEQF
TRBV28 | TRBD1 | ASSGTGLSNQPQH
TRBV13 | NA | ASLHTPGEQY
TRBV29-1 | TRBD1 | SGTGGEVGGYT
TRBV4-2 | TRBD2 | ASSQEPGGSYNEQF
TRBV21-1 | NA | ATGSTGELF
TRBV7-9 | NA | ASSGGGLFSANYGYT
TRBV28 | NA | ASSLIRDLPYEQY
TRBV4-2 | TRBD1 | ASSPAQGVYTDTQY
TRBV15 | NA | ATSSLGGKLEETQY
TRBV13 | TRBD1 | ASSQGQGYHEQY
TRBV2 | TRBD2 | ASRPSGSAYNEQF
TRBV13 | NA | ASSLMASGANVLT
TRBV18 | TRBD1 | ASSLRSHRGGGYT
TRBV5-1 | TRBD1 | ASSPGQGSGAYGYT
TRBV10-3 | TRBD1 | AISESRQGRNEQF
TRBV6-5 | TRBD1 | ASSAGTGESNEQF
TRBV5-1 | TRBD1 | ASSARTGTAELF
TRBV5-6 | NA | ASSVGLNTGELF
TRBV11-2 | NA | ASSLGKGNYT
TRBV7-3 | NA | ASSLRGAFGALAFQETQY
TRBV11-2 | NA | ASSSAGGIYGYT
TRBV2 | NA | ASSDPRKTYEQY
TRBV2 | NA | ASKGTGELF
TRBV27 | TRBD1 | ASSSSDRGIFGYT
TRBV27 | NA | ASSLSSGTYGYT
TRBV30 | NA | AWSVLGWPEAF
TRBV7-3 | TRBD2 | ASSATGLAGADTQY
TRBV21-1 | NA | ASSLTGSSGDNEQF
TRBV15 | NA | ATSGGGAQETQY
TRBV7-2 | NA | ASSPRAGYGYT
TRBV7-8 | TRBD1 | ASSGRQGSSGANVLT
TRBV18 | TRBD1 | ASSPRRQGSYNEQF
TRBV27 | NA | ASSLMGYEQY
TRBV5-4 | TRBD1 | ASSSTGGAYGYT
TRBV6-1 | NA | ASTLDGVGELF
TRBV28 | NA | ASSLPSSGVSYNEQF
TRBV9 | NA | ASSPVYTDTQY
TRBV7-2 | NA | ASSIRPSQGGKLF